Listed below are T cell receptor beta chains from one sample, sequenced in a study of cytomegalovirus exposure and HLA in healthy donors. Profiled with immunoSEQ multiplex PCR; TCRdb holds only in-frame clones, not every one. The top ten hold about a tenth of the sample, which has about 120,000 clones, roughly 78% seen once. Source material: PBMCs. These receptor sequences come from a young man in good health and CMV-seropositive. The CDR3 runs from the conserved cysteine through the conserved F or W. Each record gives: V gene, CDR3 length, J gene, CDR3 protein.

TRBV5-4	13	TRBJ1-2	CASSFLAVYGYTF
TRBV27	15	TRBJ2-7	CASNIYSGSNHEQYF
TRBV5-4	12	TRBJ2-7	CASSLSLAEQYF
TRBV6-5	16	TRBJ2-3	CASSYLAGSSTDTQYF
TRBV6-1	14	TRBJ1-2	CASSEQGTNYGYTF
TRBV6-5	14	TRBJ2-3	CASRIAGGTDTQYF
TRBV11-3	15	TRBJ2-3	CASSPGSSVTDTQYF
TRBV6-5	12	TRBJ1-2	CASSYRLGGYTF
TRBV27	16	TRBJ2-1	CASSFLSSGRALEQFF
TRBV7-9	15	TRBJ2-7	CASSLAGQPPYEQYF
TRBV27	16	TRBJ2-3	CASSFLGRAKTDTQYF
TRBV18	16	TRBJ2-1	CASSPRAGGRYNEQFF
TRBV6-5	15	TRBJ2-5	CASSEQGGKVGSQYF
TRBV7-9	16	TRBJ2-3	CASSLARPRQGVAQYF
TRBV5-6	13	TRBJ1-2	CASSLWGLGGYTF
TRBV6-5	11	TRBJ1-1	CASRRNTEAFF
TRBV21-1	15	TRBJ1-1	CASSKPGQGRTEAFF
TRBV5-6	13	TRBJ1-4	CASSLAGNEKLFF
TRBV13	15	TRBJ1-4	CASSAPGGVGEKLFF
TRBV6-1	15	TRBJ2-6	CASSATGVRANVLTF
TRBV5-1	15	TRBJ2-3	CASSGLGSWTDTQYF
TRBV4-2	18	TRBJ2-3	CASSQAGGAGGILYTQYF
TRBV2	18	TRBJ1-4	CASSDARDSRINNEKLFF